A single sample is the source of the 20 T cell receptor beta chains below, sequenced in a study of identical twins. TCRdb passed the 5' RACE reads through MiXCR, listing each CDR3 protein once. The profile shows 300,000 to 400,000 distinct CDR3 sequences, 9% to 15% of them singletons. This same sample was also taken into another study, of yellow fever vaccine responses in identical twins.

The sample consisted of CD8+ T cells sorted from blood. The source of these receptors is a woman younger than 35 in good health.

This clonotype was counted at least ten times. The J gene is TRBJ1-2, the V gene TRBV12-3 or TRBV12-4; the D gene is possibly TRBD1 (6 bases). The CDR3 is 14 residues long. The V end was cut by 3 bases, the J end by 4 bases, with 12 bases between. The CDR3 spells CASSFTGGLYGYTF. The CDR3 DNA is TGTGCCAGCAGTTTCACCGGGGGGCTCTATGGCTACACCTTC.

The chain links TRBV3-1 to TRBJ1-3, with 8 bases identical to TRBD1. This CDR3 has 19 amino acids. The V gene's germline CDR1 is LGHDT and CDR2 YNNKEL (reference sequence). J lost 0 bases, V lost 0 bases, and 10 bases had no gene match. This chain's CDR3 is CASSQESRGPLRSGNTIYF. The DNA of the CDR3 is TGTGCCAGCAGCCAAGAGAGCAGGGGGCCTCTTCGCTCTGGAAACACCATATATTTT.

The chain links TRBV12-3 or TRBV12-4 to TRBJ2-3; no reliable D call. V was cut by 1 base and J by 0 bases, with 11 bases left in between. The CDR3 length is 16 residues. In nucleotides, the CDR3 is TGTGCCAGCAGTTTAGTGGGGAAAACGAGCACAGATACGCAGTATTTT. This codes for CASSLVGKTSTDTQYF.

The V and J genes are TRBV2 and TRBJ1-2; 11 bases map to TRBD1. After removal of 9 bases from V and 10 bases from J, the junction contained 4 bases not matched to a gene. The CDR3 length is 11 residues. Germline V gene sequence: CDR1 SNHLY, CDR2 FYNNEI. The CDR3 reads CASGTGGDYTF. CDR3 DNA: TGTGCCAGTGGGACAGGGGGGGACTACACCTTC. The variable domain in full, with the rest retrieved from reference TRBV2 and TRBJ1-2, is EPEVTQTPSHQVTQMGQEVILRCVPISNHLYFYWYRQILGQKVEFLVSFYNNEISEKSEIFDDQFSVERPDGSNFTLKIRSTKLEDSAMYFCASGTGGDYTFGSGTRLTVV.

Turning to this clonotype: A much larger clone is a single base away; this may be a read error. The genes are TRBV28 and TRBJ2-2; D uncertain. The germline V gene has CDR1 MDHEN and CDR2 SYDVKM. This CDR3 is built from 14 residues. The CDR3 spells CDSSFPMNTGELFF. DNA of the CDR3: TGTGACAGCAGTTTCCCCATGAACACCGGGGAGCTGTTTTTT.

This clonotype turned up a few times. The chain uses TRBV2 and TRBJ1-4; D not resolved. Germline loops: CDR1 SNHLY, CDR2 FYNNEI. This CDR3 contains 11 residues. V was trimmed by 3 bases and J by 6 bases, leaving 2 bases between them. In nucleotides, the CDR3 is TGTGCCAGCAGTGACTATGAAAAACTGTTTTTT. Protein product: CASSDYEKLFF.

The CDR3 region is CASSEGRGELFF. The CDR3 region has the DNA TGTGCCAGCAGCGAGGGGAGGGGGGAGCTGTTTTTT. J is TRBJ2-2 and V is TRBV6-2 or TRBV6-3; possibly TRBD2 for D (6 bases). Germline-derived CDR1 and CDR2 are MNHEY and SVGEGT. The CDR3 covers 12 residues. V dropped 6 bases and J dropped 8 bases, with 10 bases sitting between them.

V and J are TRBV7-6 and TRBJ2-1, with TRBD1 matching over 7 bases. CDR1 and CDR2 (germline): SGHVS, FNYEAQ. V shed 5 bases, J shed 1 base, and the junction held 5 bases outside the gene matches. The CDR3 consists of 15 residues. The CDR3: CASSPGQNSYNEQFF. The DNA for the CDR3 is TGTGCCAGCAGCCCGGGACAGAATTCCTACAATGAGCAGTTCTTC.

This clonotype was seen more than once but under ten times. The genes are TRBV12-3 or TRBV12-4 and TRBJ2-7; maybe TRBD1 (7 bases). V was trimmed by 4 bases and J by 2 bases, leaving 18 bases between them. The CDR3 extends over 16 amino acids. CDR3 sequence: CASSSLRGQGAYEQYF. CDR3 bases: TGTGCCAGCAGTTCATTACGGGGGCAGGGGGCCTACGAGCAGTACTTC.

The chain joins TRBV10-2 to TRBJ2-1; no reliable D call. There are 14 residues in the CDR3. V was pared by 2 bases and J by 4 bases, with 9 bases between. The V gene's germline CDR1 is WSHSY and CDR2 SAAADI. The CDR3 sequence is CASSELDLYNEQFF. The CDR3 DNA is TGCGCCAGCAGTGAGCTGGACCTATACAATGAGCAGTTCTTC.

The V gene is TRBV27, the J gene TRBJ2-2; D gene ambiguous. The V gene lost 8 bases and the J gene lost 2 bases, with 6 bases spanning the gap. Germline CDR1 reads MNHEY; CDR2 reads SMNVEV (reference sequence). The CDR3 is 12 residues long. The CDR3 DNA sequence: TGTGCCAGCGCTAGAAACACCGGGGAGCTGTTTTTT. Its protein is CASARNTGELFF.

This clonotype has only a few counts. The chain links TRBV2 to TRBJ2-7; TRBD2 aligns across 8 bases. There are 14 residues in the CDR3. V gave up 6 bases and J gave up 1 base; unmatched junction bases: 5. Per germline, CDR1 SNHLY and CDR2 FYNNEI. The CDR3 region has the DNA TGTGCCAGCAGCGGGACTAGTAATTCCTACGAGCAGTACTTC. Translated: CASSGTSNSYEQYF.

This clonotype has more than one count but fewer than ten. The V and J genes are TRBV10-3 and TRBJ1-1, with D possibly TRBD1 on 6 matching bases. This CDR3 region has 14 residues. Trimming cost V 6 bases and J 2 bases, with 13 bases left between them. The V gene's germline CDR1 is ENHRY and CDR2 SYGVKD. CDR3: CAIRREGGNTEAFF. The DNA for the CDR3 is TGTGCCATCAGGAGGGAAGGGGGAAACACTGAAGCTTTCTTT.

This clonotype has ten or more counts. The V call is TRBV27, the J call TRBJ1-2, with TRBD1 identical over 7 bases. V lost 9 bases, J lost 0 bases, and 7 bases stayed unmatched. This CDR3 contains 14 residues. CDR1 is MNHEY and CDR2 is SMNVEV in the germline V gene (reference sequence). CDR3 in DNA: TGTGCCAGTAGACAGGGAGCCCCTAACTATGGCTACACCTTC. Protein product: CASRQGAPNYGYTF.

This clonotype was counted only a few times. The chain recombines TRBV27 with TRBJ1-5; D perhaps matches TRBD1 (5 bases). CDR1 MNHEY and CDR2 SMNVEV come from the germline V gene (reference sequence). Trimming shortened V by 3 bases and J by 2 bases, and 14 bases separated the two germline ends. This CDR3 contains 16 residues. DNA for the CDR3: TGTGCCAGCAGTTTCTGGGGGAGTAGTGGCAATCAGCCCCAGCATTTT. Translation gives CASSFWGSSGNQPQHF.

In this sample, this clonotype turned up a few times. The chain combines TRBV20-1 with TRBJ1-1; D might be TRBD1 (5 bases). V was clipped by 4 bases and J by 0 bases, with 12 bases between them. The CDR3 is made up of 14 amino acids. Germline loops: CDR1 DFQATT, CDR2 SNEGSKA (reference sequence). CDR3 protein: CSANKGQLNTEAFF. In nucleotides, the CDR3 is TGCAGTGCTAATAAAGGACAACTGAACACTGAAGCTTTCTTT.

This clonotype was counted many times. The chain recombines TRBV12-5 with TRBJ2-7, with 7 nucleotides matching TRBD1. Losses at the gene ends were 5 bases for V and 2 bases for J; bases not matched to a gene: 6. The CDR3 totals 14 residues. CDR1 is LGHNT, CDR2 FRNRAP, per germline. The CDR3 nucleotides are TGTGCTAGTGGTCCTCCGGGGACAGCCTACGAGCAGTACGTC. It specifies CASGPPGTAYEQYV.

This chain joins TRBV27 and TRBJ2-1; D not certain. Trimming took off 7 bases at V and 4 bases at J, with 14 bases between the two ends. The CDR3 sequence is 14 residues long. Per the germline V gene, CDR1 is MNHEY and CDR2 is SMNVEV (reference sequence). CDR3 nucleotide sequence: TGTGCCAGCAAGGACCCAGGCCCTTACAATGAGCAGTTCTTC. Amino acids: CASKDPGPYNEQFF.

This clonotype was detected only a few times. The V call is TRBV20-1, the J call TRBJ1-2, with TRBD1 as a possible D gene (5 bases). There are 12 residues in the CDR3. The ends were cut back, 0 bases at V and 7 bases at J, with 9 bases in the middle. Germline CDR1 is DFQATT and CDR2 is SNEGSKA (reference sequence). CDR3 in amino acids: CSARDFGTGYTF. In nucleotides, the CDR3 is TGCAGTGCTAGAGATTTCGGGACTGGCTACACCTTC.

This clonotype was counted only a few times. The V and J genes are TRBV7-6 and TRBJ2-3, with 15 bases fitting TRBD2. The V gene's germline CDR1 is SGHVS and CDR2 FNYEAQ. This CDR3 comprises 18 residues. Trimming took 5 bases from V and 1 from J; bases not matched to a gene: 7. The CDR3 nucleotides read TGTGCCAGCAGCCTGGGGACTAGCGGGGGGTTCCGCACAGATACGCAGTATTTT. Its protein product is CASSLGTSGGFRTDTQYF.